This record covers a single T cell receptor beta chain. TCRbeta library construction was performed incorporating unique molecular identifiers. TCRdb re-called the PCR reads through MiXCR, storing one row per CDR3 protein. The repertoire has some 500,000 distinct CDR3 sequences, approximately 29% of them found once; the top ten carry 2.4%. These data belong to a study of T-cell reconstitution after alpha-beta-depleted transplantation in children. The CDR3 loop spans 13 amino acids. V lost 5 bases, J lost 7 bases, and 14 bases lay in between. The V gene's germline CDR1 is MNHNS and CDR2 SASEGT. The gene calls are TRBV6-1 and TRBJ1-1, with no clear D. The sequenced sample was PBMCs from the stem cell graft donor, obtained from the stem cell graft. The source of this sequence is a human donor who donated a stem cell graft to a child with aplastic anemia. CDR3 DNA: TGTGCCAGCAGTAAAATGTCAGGCTATGAAGCTTTCTTT. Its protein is CASSKMSGYEAFF.